This TCR beta chain derives from a study of PD-1 blockade in classical Hodgkin lymphoma. Study conclusions and caveats: Repertoire differences have undefined causes, possibly disease activity or prior therapy. Relapsed/refractory patients reportedly had the lowest baseline TCR diversity, below newly diagnosed patients, who were below healthy donors.

Using immunoSEQ multiplex PCR, the repertoire was profiled, and TCRdb retains in-frame clones only, with some absent. The sample has tens of thousands of clones, 88% seen once. CDR3 length: 16 amino acids. Germline loops: CDR1 SGHRS, CDR2 YFSETQ. V lost 4 bases, J lost 2 bases, and 5 bases stayed unmatched. Time point defined: newly diagnosed, previously untreated cHL patient sample. Thawed PBMCs were the source of CD4+ T cells, purified by magnetic negative selection. Serving as comparison were PBMCs from newly diagnosed, untreated classical Hodgkin lymphoma, which were sequenced alongside the relapsed/refractory trial patients. Of note for this clone: What it recognizes is unknown.

The J gene is TRBJ1-5, the V gene TRBV5-1, with 11 bases identical to TRBD1. Sequencing used CD4+ T cells from blood. The sequence was obtained from a human donor with classical Hodgkin lymphoma. CDR3 region: CASSLGTGGGNQPQHF. In nucleotides, the CDR3 is TGCGCCAGCAGCCTGGGGACAGGGGGTGGCAATCAGCCCCAGCATTTT.